These 2 T cell receptor beta chains share one sample of origin, sequenced in a study of blood T cell repertoires in COVID-19. Sequencing used immunoSEQ multiplex PCR; TCRdb keeps in-frame clones, though not all of them. The profile shows around 300,000 clones, approximately 86% of them singletons. Sequenced: peripheral blood. Receptors were obtained from a woman aged 25 to 39 who had recovered from COVID-19.

The chain couples TRBV10-3 to TRBJ1-2, with 8 bases lining up with TRBD1. From germline, CDR1 is ENHRY and CDR2 SYGVKD. The CDR3 is made up of 19 amino acids. J lost 0 bases, V lost 7 bases, and 19 bases had no gene match. CDR3 loop: CAITDPSGGTGPPNYGYTF. CDR3 nucleotide sequence: TGTGCCATCACCGACCCCTCCGGCGGGACAGGACCACCTAACTATGGCTACACCTTC.

The chain combines TRBV29-1 with TRBJ2-2, with 11 bases lining up with TRBD2. The germline CDR1 and CDR2 sequences are SQVTM and ANQGSEA. The CDR3 has 15 residues. V shed 4 bases and J 1 base; nucleotides not matched to a gene: 2. CDR3 protein: CSVGTSGWNTGELFF. CDR3 in DNA: TGCAGCGTTGGGACTAGCGGGTGGAACACCGGGGAGCTGTTTTTT.